Listed here are 13 T cell receptor beta chains from one sample, sequenced in a study of shared clonotypes between healthy human individuals. Some clones are missing from TCRdb's copy, which holds only in-frame ones; the method was immunoSEQ multiplex PCR. The table records roughly 330,000 clones, around 72% of them present only once. Sequences were obtained from memory CD4+ T cells sorted from blood. Subset defined: CD45RA-negative fraction. These receptors were collected from a man aged 30-40 years in good health.

This clone has only one observation. The chain recombines TRBV28 with TRBJ2-1; 9 bases map to TRBD2. CDR3 length equals 18 residues. V lost 3 bases, J lost 0 bases, and 9 bases stayed unmatched. From germline, CDR1 is MDHEN and CDR2 SYDVKM. Here the CDR3 DNA reads TGTGCCAGCAGTTTCCGCGCGGGGGGGTTGAGCTCCTACAATGAGCAGTTCTTC. Its protein is CASSFRAGGLSSYNEQFF.

This chain uses TRBV9 with TRBJ1-3; D gene uncertain. The CDR3 totals 15 residues. Germline CDR1 is SGDLS and CDR2 is YYNGEE. Trimming took 4 bases from V and 0 from J, leaving 11 bases between them. This CDR3 is CASSPHLDSGNTIYF. The CDR3 region has the DNA TGTGCCAGCAGCCCTCACCTCGACTCTGGAAACACCATATATTTT.

V usage is TRBV7-9 and J usage is TRBJ2-1; TRBD1 or TRBD2 may be the D gene (6 bases each). CDR3 length: 13 residues. Germline CDR1 and CDR2: SEHNR and FQNEAQ (reference sequence). With 8 bases removed from V and 4 bases from J, the gap between germline ends came to 12 bases. The CDR3 DNA reads TGTGCCAGCGCCCGGGGGCAGTACAATGAGCAGTTCTTC. Protein sequence: CASARGQYNEQFF.

The J gene is TRBJ1-5, the V gene TRBV29-1; D may be TRBD1 (5 bases). V lost 5 bases and J 3 bases, leaving 14 bases between the germline ends. CDR3 length: 14 amino acids. The germline gives CDR1 SQVTM, CDR2 ANQGSEA. In DNA form, the CDR3 reads TGCAGCGTTTCCCCCGGGACCCCCAATCAGCCCCAGCATTTT. Translating gives CSVSPGTPNQPQHF.

The chain has TRBV28 and TRBJ2-7; D is perhaps TRBD1 (5 bases). The germline gives CDR1 MDHEN, CDR2 SYDVKM. Trimming shortened V by 3 bases and J by 4 bases, and 16 bases separated the two germline ends. The length of the CDR3 is 15 residues. The CDR3 sequence is CASSLTGQGRYEQYF. DNA for the CDR3: TGTGCCAGCAGTTTGACCGGCCAGGGCCGATACGAGCAGTACTTC. Using reference TRBV28 and TRBJ2-7 for the parts outside the CDR3, the full variable domain is DVKVTQSSRYLVKRTGEKVFLECVQDMDHENMFWYRQDPGLGLRLIYFSYDVKMKEKGDIPEGYSVSREKKERFSLILESASTNQTSMYLCASSLTGQGRYEQYFGPGTRLTVT.

The chain has TRBV29-1 and TRBJ2-3, with 11 bases lining up with TRBD1. This CDR3 is 13 amino acids long. CDR1 is SQVTM, CDR2 ANQGSEA, per germline. V was pared by 8 bases and J by 4 bases, with 5 bases of the junction left unmatched. Here the CDR3 DNA reads TGCAGCACGGACAGGGGGCTGCCAGATACGCAGTATTTT. Amino acid sequence: CSTDRGLPDTQYF.

This clone occurred a few times. The CDR3 nucleotides read TGTGCCAGTAGTATAGTTGGGCAGGGGGCCACCAAAAACATTCAGTACTTC. Its protein is CASSIVGQGATKNIQYF. The V and J genes are TRBV19 and TRBJ2-4; 8 nucleotides align to TRBD1. V shed 1 base, J shed 2 bases, and the junction held 7 bases outside the gene matches. Germline CDR1 reads LNHDA; CDR2 reads SQIVND (reference sequence). CDR3 length equals 17 residues.

In its sample, this clone was seen once. This chain links TRBV10-2 with TRBJ2-1, with D hard to call. Trimming stripped 6 bases from V and 0 bases from J, with 6 bases between. CDR1 and CDR2 from the germline V gene are WSHSY and SAAADI. This CDR3 has 13 amino acids. As DNA, the CDR3 is TGCGCCAGCAGATTGAGCTCCTACAATGAGCAGTTCTTC. Protein sequence: CASRLSSYNEQFF.

The chain has TRBV5-1 and TRBJ2-3; D is possibly TRBD2 (7 bases). From germline, CDR1 is SGHRS and CDR2 YFSETQ. The CDR3 runs to 19 residues. Trimming pared 3 bases from V and 0 bases from J, leaving 23 bases between. Here the CDR3 reads CASSWGAPTSASSTDTQYF. The CDR3 region has the DNA TGCGCCAGCAGCTGGGGGGCCCCCACTAGCGCCTCTAGCACAGATACGCAGTATTTT. Complete variable domain (other parts from reference TRBV5-1 and TRBJ2-3): KAGVTQTPRYLIKTRGQQVTLSCSPISGHRSVSWYQQTPGQGLQFLFEYFSETQRNKGNFPGRFSGRQFSNSRSEMNVSTLELGDSALYLCASSWGAPTSASSTDTQYFGPGTRLTVL.

This clone showed up just once. At one end, the junction sequence differs from germline, possibly due to a read error. The chain employs TRBV7-7 and TRBJ2-5, with 9 nucleotides matching TRBD1. Germline V gene sequence: CDR1 SSHAT, CDR2 FNYEAQ (reference sequence). The CDR3 runs 15 residues. The CDR3 region has the DNA TGTGCTAGCAGCCCCTGGACAGGGGCGGGGGAGACCCAGTACTTC. It translates to CASSPWTGAGETQYF.

V and J are TRBV7-9 and TRBJ1-3; a weak D match, TRBD1 (5 bases). From germline, CDR1 is SEHNR and CDR2 FQNEAQ (reference sequence). The CDR3 is 14 residues long. V shed 7 bases and J shed 0 bases, with 10 bases lying between them. The CDR3 sequence: CASIPTVSGNTIYF. The CDR3 bases are TGTGCCAGCATCCCGACAGTCTCTGGAAACACCATATATTTT.

V usage is TRBV7-6 and J usage is TRBJ2-7, with 8 bases that match TRBD2. V was pared by 6 bases and J by 0 bases, with 10 bases of the junction left unmatched. CDR3 length equals 16 residues. Per germline, CDR1 SGHVS and CDR2 FNYEAQ. The CDR3 reads CASSRGLAGFSYEQYF. The DNA for the CDR3 is TGTGCCAGCAGTCGGGGGCTAGCGGGTTTCTCCTACGAGCAGTACTTC.

The chain uses TRBV19 and TRBJ2-7; 7 bases are a match to TRBD1. CDR3 length: 14 residues. Trimming at V came to 5 bases and at J to 4 bases, leaving 8 bases not matched to a gene. CDR1 and CDR2 (germline): LNHDA, SQIVND (reference sequence). The CDR3 is CASSPRTGMYEQYF. The CDR3 nucleotides are TGTGCCAGTAGTCCCCGGACAGGAATGTACGAGCAGTACTTC.